Presented here are 9 T cell receptor beta chains from one specimen sequenced in a study of cytomegalovirus exposure and HLA in healthy donors. Both 60 Vbeta primers and 13 Jbeta primers went into the PCR. Sequenced by immunoSEQ multiplex PCR; TCRdb stores in-frame clones only, minus some. The data contain nearly 300,000 clones, 86% of them singletons. Sequenced input: PBMCs. The receptors originated from a middle-aged man in good health and CMV-seropositive.

This clone was observed once. The chain has TRBV30 and TRBJ2-7; a possible D gene is TRBD2 (6 bases). The germline V and J ends were trimmed by 3 bases and 5 bases, with 17 bases remaining between them. The CDR3 covers 14 residues. Germline-derived CDR1 and CDR2 are GTSNPN and SVGIG (reference sequence). CDR3 bases: TGTGCCTGGAGCCTGCGGGGCAGGGCCCACGAGCAGTACTTC. The encoded protein is CAWSLRGRAHEQYF.

This chain uses TRBV7-8 with TRBJ2-7, with D tentatively TRBD2 (6 bases). The CDR3 contains 13 residues. V was cut by 5 bases and J by 3 bases, with 11 bases left in between. The germline V gene encodes CDR1 SGHVS and CDR2 FQNEAQ. The CDR3 here is CASSPGLLYEQYF. Written as DNA, the CDR3 is TGTGCCAGCAGCCCGGGACTTCTCTACGAGCAGTACTTC.

CDR3 nucleotides: TGTGCCAGTAGTACAACCCGAAGAGCCCTCACAGATACGCAGTATTTT. It specifies CASSTTRRALTDTQYF. The rearrangement links TRBV19 to TRBJ2-3; the D is unclear. The CDR3 spans 16 residues. The germline V gene encodes CDR1 LNHDA and CDR2 SQIVND (reference sequence). Trimming removed 4 bases at V and 2 bases at J, with 16 bases between.

This chain uses TRBV4-1 with TRBJ2-1; 7 nucleotides agree with TRBD2. The CDR3 spans 17 residues. Germline V gives CDR1 MGHRA, CDR2 YSYEKL. Losses at the gene ends were 1 base for V and 0 bases for J; bases not matched to a gene: 6. The DNA for the CDR3 is TGCGCCAGCAGCCAAGCCATTCGCGGGGGCTCCTACAATGAGCAGTTCTTC. Translated: CASSQAIRGGSYNEQFF.

The chain couples TRBV5-1 to TRBJ1-5; 12 bases fit TRBD1. The CDR3 has 18 amino acids. CDR1 is SGHRS and CDR2 is YFSETQ in the germline V gene. Unmatched junction bases numbered 9, after V lost 4 bases and J lost 1 base. Written as DNA, the CDR3 is TGCGCCAGCAGCCTAGGGACAGGGGGCATCCAAAGCAATCAGCCCCAGCATTTT. Encoded protein: CASSLGTGGIQSNQPQHF.

V gene TRBV28 combines with J gene TRBJ2-7; 12 positions agree with TRBD2. Germline CDR1 is MDHEN and CDR2 is SYDVKM. J was trimmed by 3 bases and V by 7 bases; bases with no gene match: 10. The CDR3 runs 16 residues. The CDR3 DNA follows: TGTGCCAGCATTTCGAGACTAGCGGGAGCTGACTACGAGCAGTACTTC. It is translated as CASISRLAGADYEQYF.

A single count supports this clone. This sequence joins TRBV25-1 and TRBJ1-2, with D perhaps matching TRBD1 (6 bases). Trimming cost V 3 bases and J 2 bases, with 13 bases left between them. Germline values: CDR1 MGHDK, CDR2 SYGVNS. The CDR3 runs 15 residues. CDR3 in amino acids: CASSDVGASNYGYTF. The CDR3 bases are TGTGCCAGCAGTGATGTGGGGGCGTCGAACTATGGCTACACCTTC.

V is TRBV28 and J is TRBJ1-1; 7 nucleotides agree with TRBD1. Trimming at V came to 8 bases and at J to 0 bases, leaving 6 bases not matched to a gene. The CDR3 totals 14 residues. Germline V gives CDR1 MDHEN, CDR2 SYDVKM. The CDR3 sequence is CASSPGGMNTEAFF. CDR3 bases: TGTGCCAGCTCACCAGGGGGAATGAACACTGAAGCTTTCTTT.

The chain combines TRBV19 with TRBJ2-6; D is unclear. Looked up from germline, CDR1 is LNHDA and CDR2 is SQIVND (reference sequence). V dropped 5 bases and J dropped 3 bases, with 14 bases sitting between them. The CDR3 consists of 16 residues. The CDR3 reads CASSGPGLVGANVLTF. CDR3 DNA sequence: TGTGCCAGTAGTGGGCCAGGATTGGTTGGGGCCAACGTCCTGACTTTC.